Listed here is a single TCR beta chain. Its antigen is currently unknown. This sample's treatment: over 15 received Ad26.COV2.S at low or high dose, single or two shots; 5 received placebo; per-sample allocation not given. Material that was analyzed had been drawn on day 63 after the first vaccine or placebo injection. The source of the sample is a study of Ad26.COV2.S vaccination and SARS-CoV-2 variants. Study conclusions and caveats: Researchers reported similar non-spike TCR breadth in vaccine and placebo recipients.

The CDR3 extends over 17 amino acids. Trimming stripped 4 bases from V and 3 bases from J, with 19 bases between. Germline CDR1 is SGHRS and CDR2 is YFSETQ. TCRdb's copy holds only in-frame clones and misses some; the assay was immunoSEQ multiplex PCR. The sample records around 450,000 clones, 75% to 95% being singletons. This receptor was obtained from a person aged 18-60 years who received the Ad26.COV2.S COVID-19 vaccine or a placebo. The sequencing here drew on peripheral blood, taken in a trial of Ad26.COV2.S vaccine versus placebo. The chain uses TRBV5-1 and TRBJ1-4; D possibly corresponds to TRBD1 (6 bases). DNA of the CDR3: TGCGCCAGCAGCCCCGGGCAGGGGATTTTAGCTAATGAAAAACTGTTTTTT. This encodes CASSPGQGILANEKLFF.